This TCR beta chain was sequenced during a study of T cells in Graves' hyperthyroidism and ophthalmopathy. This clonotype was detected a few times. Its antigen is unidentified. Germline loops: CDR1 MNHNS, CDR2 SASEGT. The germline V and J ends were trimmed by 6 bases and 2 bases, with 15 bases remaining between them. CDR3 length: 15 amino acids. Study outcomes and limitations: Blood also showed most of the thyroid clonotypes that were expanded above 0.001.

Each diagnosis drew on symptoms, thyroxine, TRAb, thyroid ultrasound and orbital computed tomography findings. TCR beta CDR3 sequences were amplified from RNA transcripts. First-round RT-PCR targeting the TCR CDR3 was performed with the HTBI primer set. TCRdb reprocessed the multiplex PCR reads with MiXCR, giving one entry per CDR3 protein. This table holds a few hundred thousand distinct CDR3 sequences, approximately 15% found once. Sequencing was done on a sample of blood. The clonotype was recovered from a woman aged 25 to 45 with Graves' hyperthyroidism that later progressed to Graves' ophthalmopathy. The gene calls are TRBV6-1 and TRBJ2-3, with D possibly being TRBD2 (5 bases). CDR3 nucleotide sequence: TGTGCCAGCAGCCCCGAAGGACTCACCACAGATACGCAGTATTTT. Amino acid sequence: CASSPEGLTTDTQYF.